These 32 T cell receptor beta chains originate from one sample sequenced in a study of Ad26.COV2.S vaccination and SARS-CoV-2 variants. Indicated treatment: over 15 received Ad26.COV2.S at low or high dose, single or two shots; 5 received placebo; per-sample allocation not given. Sampling was performed 63 days after the first vaccine or placebo injection. The method was immunoSEQ multiplex PCR; TCRdb's version includes in-frame clones alone and lacks a portion of them. Of 200,000 to 250,000 clones detected, approximately 87% appear once; the ten largest clones hold about 10%. The sample here was peripheral blood, taken in a trial of Ad26.COV2.S vaccine versus placebo. These receptor sequences come from a person aged 18-60 years who received the Ad26.COV2.S COVID-19 vaccine or a placebo.

The rearrangement uses TRBV29-1 and TRBJ2-3, with D hard to call. The V gene lost 2 bases and the J gene lost 0 bases, with 6 bases spanning the gap. Germline CDR1 SQVTM, CDR2 ANQGSEA. This CDR3 has 13 amino acids. In DNA form, the CDR3 reads TGCAGCGTTGAACCTTATAGCACAGATACGCAGTATTTT. Amino acid sequence: CSVEPYSTDTQYF.

This chain uses TRBV4-1 with TRBJ1-5; weak D call: TRBD1 (6 bases). V lost 1 base to trimming and J lost 3 bases, with 13 bases between them. This CDR3 region has 16 residues. Germline V gene sequence: CDR1 MGHRA, CDR2 YSYEKL. The CDR3 here is CASSQVGGANNQPQHF. Written as DNA, the CDR3 is TGCGCCAGCAGCCAAGTGGGGGGGGCCAACAATCAGCCCCAGCATTTT.

The rearrangement joins TRBV2 to TRBJ1-1; 9 bases match TRBD1. Germline V gene data show CDR1 as SNHLY and CDR2 as FYNNEI. V lost 4 bases, J lost 5 bases, and 5 bases stayed unmatched. The CDR3 runs to 14 residues. This CDR3 is CASSAQGARTEAFF. DNA of the CDR3: TGTGCCAGCAGTGCACAGGGGGCGCGTACTGAAGCTTTCTTT.

This clone was counted a single time. The chain links TRBV5-4 to TRBJ2-3, with 7 bases lining up with TRBD2. The CDR3 has 17 residues. The trim removed 0 bases at V and 1 base at J, leaving 8 bases unmatched. Germline CDR1 SGHNT, CDR2 YYREEE (reference sequence). The CDR3 region has the DNA TGTGCCAGCAGCTTGGGATCCAGCGGGGTCGGCACAGATACGCAGTATTTT. This gives the protein CASSLGSSGVGTDTQYF.

The chain is built from TRBV28 and TRBJ1-2; no clear D. There are 13 residues in the CDR3. Trimming cost V 4 bases and J 4 bases, with 10 bases left between them. Germline CDR1 and CDR2: MDHEN and SYDVKM. DNA of the CDR3: TGTGCCAGCAGTTCAAACATCCCCTATGGCTACACCTTC. Translating it yields CASSSNIPYGYTF.

The chain recombines TRBV2 with TRBJ1-5; unclear D gene. CDR3 size: 14 residues. CDR1 is SNHLY, CDR2 FYNNEI, per germline. Trimming cost V 3 bases and J 4 bases, with 10 bases left between them. CDR3 in DNA: TGTGCCAGCAGTGACAGATCGGAGAATCAGCCCCAGCATTTT. This encodes CASSDRSENQPQHF.

The chain joins TRBV2 to TRBJ2-1; 7 bases agree with TRBD2. V was pared by 8 bases and J by 9 bases, with 19 bases of the junction left unmatched. CDR1 SNHLY and CDR2 FYNNEI come from the germline V gene. This CDR3 is 16 amino acids long. CDR3 nucleotide sequence: TGTGCCAGCGGTGGGGGAGGACTAGACGCGCGCGGTGAGCAGTTCTTC. Encoded protein: CASGGGGLDARGEQFF.

J is TRBJ1-5 and V is TRBV6-6; D is possibly TRBD1 (6 bases). Germline CDR1 and CDR2: MNHNY and SVGAGI (reference sequence). This CDR3 spans 15 amino acids. V lost 10 bases and J lost 0, with 16 bases in between. CDR3 coding DNA: TGTGCCACGACACCCCAGGGGCTTAGCAATCAGCCCCAGCATTTT. It translates to CATTPQGLSNQPQHF.

The chain carries TRBV11-3 and TRBJ2-7; possible D gene TRBD1, 6 bases. With 4 bases removed from V and 4 bases from J, the gap between germline ends came to 8 bases. Germline loops: CDR1 SGHNT, CDR2 YENEEA. The CDR3 is 12 amino acids. Here the CDR3 reads CASSSTGYEQYF. The CDR3, as DNA: TGTGCCAGCAGCTCAACAGGGTACGAGCAGTACTTC. Variable domain in full (rest from reference TRBV11-3 and TRBJ2-7): EAGVVQSPRYKIIEKKQPVAFWCNPISGHNTLYWYLQNLGQGPELLIRYENEEAVDDSQLPKDRFSAERLKGVDSTLKIQPAELGDSAVYLCASSSTGYEQYFGPGTRLTVT.

The table lists this clone with many counts. This rearrangement joins TRBV30 to TRBJ2-7; no definite D call. V lost 2 bases, J lost 2 bases, and 13 bases lay in between. The CDR3 totals 14 residues. Germline V gene lookup returns CDR1 GTSNPN and CDR2 SVGIG (reference sequence). CDR3 in amino acids: CAWSPSALTYEQYF. The DNA of the CDR3 is TGTGCCTGGAGTCCCTCGGCTCTGACCTACGAGCAGTACTTC.

This chain joins TRBV10-2 and TRBJ1-5; D not certain. Germline-derived CDR1 and CDR2 are WSHSY and SAAADI. V was cut by 1 base and J by 4 bases, with 8 bases left in between. The CDR3 runs to 14 residues. CDR3 region: CASSELGLNQPQHF. CDR3 DNA: TGCGCCAGCAGTGAGTTAGGCTTAAATCAGCCCCAGCATTTT.

The chain links TRBV3-1 (or the pseudogene TRBV3-2) to TRBJ2-1; D gene uncertain. V shed 0 bases and J shed 9 bases, with 9 bases lying between them. Germline loops: CDR1 LGHDT, CDR2 YNNKEL (reference sequence). CDR3 length: 13 amino acids. CDR3 in amino acids: CASSQEARGEQFF. CDR3 coding DNA: TGTGCCAGCAGCCAAGAGGCGCGAGGTGAGCAGTTCTTC.

The chain couples TRBV4-3 to TRBJ2-5; TRBD2 agrees at 9 bases. The CDR3 runs to 19 residues. The V gene end was trimmed by 0 bases and the J gene end by 6 bases; junction bases not matched to a gene: 17. The germline CDR1 and CDR2 sequences are LGHNA and YSLEER. The CDR3 is CASSQDSGMVAGVRKTQYF. The CDR3, as DNA: TGCGCCAGCAGCCAAGATAGCGGCATGGTAGCGGGAGTTCGAAAGACCCAGTACTTC.

This chain links TRBV30 with TRBJ2-7; no clear D. V lost 1 base, J lost 5 bases, and 9 bases lay in between. Germline-derived CDR1 and CDR2 are GTSNPN and SVGIG (reference sequence). This CDR3 has 12 amino acids. The CDR3 coding sequence is TGTGCCTGGAGTGGCCTTGGGAACGAGCAGTACTTC. It encodes CAWSGLGNEQYF.

V and J are TRBV5-4 and TRBJ2-5; D is undetermined. CDR1 is SGHNT and CDR2 is YYREEE in the germline V gene (reference sequence). There are 14 residues in the CDR3. V was trimmed by 0 bases and J by 9 bases, leaving 15 bases between them. The CDR3 region has the DNA TGTGCCAGCAGCTTGGTAGACCCCTCCTCGGCCCAGTACTTC. Translation gives CASSLVDPSSAQYF.

This clone was seen only once. This chain's CDR3 is CASIDYTEAFF. The CDR3, as DNA: TGTGCCAGTATTGACTACACTGAAGCTTTCTTT. The chain recombines TRBV19 with TRBJ1-1; D is uncertain. The germline V gene has CDR1 LNHDA and CDR2 SQIVND (reference sequence). The CDR3 covers 11 residues. Trimming took off 7 bases at V and 3 bases at J, with 6 bases between the two ends.

The V gene is TRBV18, the J gene TRBJ2-3, with D possibly matching TRBD1 (5 bases). V was trimmed by 1 base and J by 3 bases, leaving 11 bases between them. The CDR3 has 15 amino acids. Germline-derived CDR1 and CDR2 are KGHSH and LQKENI. This chain's CDR3 is CASSPLAGLTDTQYF. The CDR3 DNA follows: TGTGCCAGCTCACCACTCGCAGGGTTAACAGATACGCAGTATTTT.

This chain links TRBV4-2 with TRBJ2-2; possible D gene TRBD1, 6 bases. Trimming removed 3 bases at V and 4 bases at J, with 21 bases between. The CDR3 has 18 amino acids. The germline gives CDR1 LGHNA, CDR2 YNFKEQ. CDR3 in amino acids: CASSHLGAQGSGTGELFF. The CDR3 DNA sequence: TGTGCCAGCAGCCATCTGGGGGCGCAGGGCTCGGGCACCGGGGAGCTGTTTTTT.

The gene calls are TRBV19 and TRBJ1-1; D not resolved. The CDR3 is 12 residues long. Trimming left V 10 bases short and J 0 bases short, with 9 bases between. Germline CDR1 is LNHDA and CDR2 is SQIVND (reference sequence). CDR3 in DNA: TGTGCCACTGGGCAGATGAACACTGAAGCTTTCTTT. Translated, it gives CATGQMNTEAFF.

V is TRBV20-1 and J is TRBJ1-1; D uncertain. The length of the CDR3 is 13 residues. Germline V gene lookup returns CDR1 DFQATT and CDR2 SNEGSKA (reference sequence). V lost 3 bases and J lost 1, with 9 bases in between. The CDR3 coding sequence is TGCAGTGCTAGTGAGGATTCGAACACTGAAGCTTTCTTT. It specifies CSASEDSNTEAFF.

The chain carries TRBV6-2 or TRBV6-3 and TRBJ2-1; D gene unclear. Germline CDR1 MNHEY, CDR2 SVGEGT. Trimming pared 5 bases from V and 3 bases from J, leaving 8 bases between. The length of the CDR3 is 13 residues. The CDR3 reads CASSVQIYNEQFF. In DNA, the CDR3 is TGTGCCAGCAGTGTACAGATCTACAATGAGCAGTTCTTC.

The chain has TRBV11-2 and TRBJ2-7; D gene ambiguous. The germline gives CDR1 SGHAT, CDR2 FQNNGV. The V and J ends lost 0 bases and 3 bases respectively, with 12 bases between them. The CDR3 loop spans 15 amino acids. The DNA for the CDR3 is TGTGCCAGCAGCTTAGAGGTAGGGATCCTCTACGAGCAGTACTTC. Translating gives CASSLEVGILYEQYF.

The rearrangement uses TRBV11-2 and TRBJ1-6; D is unresolved. Germline V gene sequence: CDR1 SGHAT, CDR2 FQNNGV. The germline V and J ends were trimmed by 6 bases and 8 bases, with 17 bases remaining between them. This CDR3 is built from 15 residues. This CDR3 reads CASSRLIGVDSPLHF. The CDR3, as DNA: TGTGCCAGCAGTCGCCTAATTGGGGTTGATTCACCCCTCCACTTT.

V usage is TRBV19 and J usage is TRBJ1-5, with unresolved D. This CDR3 contains 13 residues. Germline CDR1 and CDR2: LNHDA and SQIVND (reference sequence). V lost 3 bases and J lost 3, with 6 bases in between. CDR3 sequence (DNA): TGTGCCAGTAGTATCAGGATCAATCAGCCCCAGCATTTT. It codes for CASSIRINQPQHF.

V and J are TRBV29-1 and TRBJ2-7; TRBD2 aligns across 8 bases. Germline CDR1 is SQVTM and CDR2 is ANQGSEA. Germline trimming cut 7 bases from V and 6 bases from J; bases unmatched to any gene: 5. The CDR3 has 11 residues. The CDR3 region is CSGTAGGEQYF. For the CDR3, the DNA is TGCAGCGGGACGGCGGGAGGCGAGCAGTACTTC.

The rearrangement links TRBV27 to TRBJ1-1, with D perhaps TRBD1 (6 bases). The V gene lost 6 bases and the J gene lost 6 bases, with 20 bases spanning the gap. Germline V CDR1 and CDR2: MNHEY, SMNVEV (reference sequence). This CDR3 has 15 residues. This chain's CDR3 is CASRTVTGTSSEAFF. CDR3 bases: TGTGCCAGCAGGACAGTAACAGGGACGAGCTCTGAAGCTTTCTTT.

The rearrangement uses TRBV5-4 and TRBJ2-3; D is tentatively TRBD1 or TRBD2 (6 bases each). V lost 4 bases and J lost 2, with 14 bases in between. CDR3 length: 15 residues. Germline assignment: CDR1 SGHNT and CDR2 YYREEE (reference sequence). The CDR3 DNA reads as TGTGCCAGCAGCCCCGGGTGGGGGGCCACAGATACGCAGTATTTT. Translating it yields CASSPGWGATDTQYF. The full variable domain, in which reference TRBV5-4 and TRBJ2-3 provide the parts outside the CDR3, is ETGVTQSPTHLIKTRGQQVTLRCSSQSGHNTVSWYQQALGQGPQFIFQYYREEENGRGNFPPRFSGLQFPNYSSELNVNALELDDSALYLCASSPGWGATDTQYFGPGTRLTVL.

This sequence joins TRBV19 and TRBJ2-7, with D perhaps TRBD1 (5 bases). The CDR3 is 14 residues long. CDR1 LNHDA and CDR2 SQIVND come from the germline V gene (reference sequence). V gave up 6 bases and J gave up 7 bases, with 19 bases separating them. The CDR3 DNA sequence: TGTGCCAGTAGCCAAGACGCGGACATAAGGGAGCAGTACTTC. As protein: CASSQDADIREQYF. Full variable domain (remainder filled in from reference TRBV19 and TRBJ2-7): DGGITQSPKYLFRKEGQNVTLSCEQNLNHDAMYWYRQDPGQGLRLIYYSQIVNDFQKGDIAEGYSVSREKKESFPLTVTSAQKNPTAFYLCASSQDADIREQYFGPGTRLTVT.

The chain is built from TRBV9 and TRBJ2-3; 7 bases are shared with TRBD1. J was trimmed by 2 bases and V by 3 bases; bases with no gene match: 15. Per the germline V gene, CDR1 is SGDLS and CDR2 is YYNGEE. The CDR3 runs 18 residues. The CDR3 loop reads CASSDPGGLVKVTDTQYF. The CDR3 DNA reads TGTGCCAGCAGCGATCCAGGGGGTTTAGTAAAGGTCACAGATACGCAGTATTTT.

The chain employs TRBV29-1 and TRBJ2-7; 9 nucleotides match TRBD1. The CDR3 spans 15 residues. Germline V lookup: CDR1 SQVTM, CDR2 ANQGSEA. The ends lost 4 bases at V and 2 bases at J; junction bases unmatched: 9. CDR3 DNA: TGCAGCGTTGCGGGGGGACAGGGCCCGACCTACGAGCAGTACTTC. Protein product: CSVAGGQGPTYEQYF.

This chain links TRBV28 with TRBJ2-7; D might be TRBD1 (6 bases). This CDR3 has 13 residues. With 10 bases removed from V and 1 base from J, the gap between germline ends came to 14 bases. Germline-derived CDR1 and CDR2 are MDHEN and SYDVKM. CDR3 sequence: CATQGLISYEQYF. The CDR3, as DNA: TGTGCCACCCAGGGGTTAATTTCCTACGAGCAGTACTTC.

The rearrangement links TRBV7-9 to TRBJ2-5; 12 bases agree with TRBD2. The CDR3 runs to 17 residues. The ends lost 5 bases at V and 8 bases at J; junction bases unmatched: 15. The V gene's germline CDR1 is SEHNR and CDR2 FQNEAQ (reference sequence). The chain's CDR3 is CASSPTGLAGQRGTQYF. Written as DNA, the CDR3 is TGTGCCAGCAGCCCGACGGGACTAGCGGGTCAAAGGGGTACCCAGTACTTC.